This is a list of T cell receptor beta chains from one sample in a study of response to subunit inactivated influenza vaccine. MiXCR, applied by TCRdb to the RT-PCR reads, yields one record per CDR3 protein. The sample holds 200,000 to 300,000 distinct CDR3 sequences, 9% to 15% seen once. Sequenced here: non-naive T cells sorted from PBMCs, sampled 14 days before vaccination. Receptors were obtained from a man aged 45-65 years who received an inactivated influenza vaccine. Each CDR3 is given with its conserved first and last residue. A D gene is named only where the DNA matches it firmly. The size entry is marked missing in some rows and otherwise reads once, few, many or a size class.

clone size: few
J gene: TRBJ1-5
D gene: TRBD1
V gene: TRBV12-3/TRBV12-4
CDR3 protein: CASSLVYSRGGLGNQPQHF
CDR3 DNA: TGTGCCAGCAGTTTGGTTTATTCGCGAGGGGGCCTGGGCAATCAGCCCCAGCATTTT

clone size: many
J gene: TRBJ1-2
D gene: .
V gene: TRBV4-3
CDR3 protein: CASSQELGADYGYTF
CDR3 DNA: TGCGCCAGCAGCCAAGAGCTGGGGGCGGACTATGGCTACACCTTC

clone size: .
J gene: TRBJ2-1
D gene: TRBD2
V gene: TRBV6-1
CDR3 protein: CASKVSFSGGFYNEQFF
CDR3 DNA: TGTGCCAGCAAGGTGTCCTTCAGCGGGGGTTTCTACAATGAGCAGTTCTTC

clone size: few
J gene: TRBJ1-1
D gene: .
V gene: TRBV28
CDR3 protein: CASSSGSTEAFF
CDR3 DNA: TGTGCCAGCAGTTCAGGAAGCACTGAAGCTTTCTTT

clone size: few
J gene: TRBJ1-1
D gene: TRBD1
V gene: TRBV20-1
CDR3 protein: CSATRGPEAFF
CDR3 DNA: TGCAGTGCTACCAGGGGGCCTGAAGCTTTCTTT

clone size: few
J gene: TRBJ1-2
D gene: .
V gene: TRBV19
CDR3 protein: CASSMEGWDYGYTF
CDR3 DNA: TGTGCCAGTAGTATGGAGGGTTGGGACTATGGCTACACCTTC

clone size: .
J gene: TRBJ2-3
D gene: .
V gene: TRBV28
CDR3 protein: CASSLAGFGTDTQYF
CDR3 DNA: TGTGCCAGCAGTTTAGCGGGGTTCGGCACAGATACGCAGTATTTT

clone size: few
J gene: TRBJ1-1
D gene: TRBD1
V gene: TRBV14
CDR3 protein: CASSRTPGQGGTEAFF
CDR3 DNA: TGTGCCAGCAGCCGAACCCCGGGACAGGGAGGTACTGAAGCTTTCTTT

clone size: .
J gene: TRBJ2-3
D gene: .
V gene: TRBV27
CDR3 protein: CASSLSTGRTDTQYF
CDR3 DNA: TGTGCCAGCAGTTTATCGACGGGAAGGACAGATACGCAGTATTTT

clone size: few
J gene: TRBJ2-5
D gene: .
V gene: TRBV9
CDR3 protein: CASSVDGIGPQYF
CDR3 DNA: TGTGCCAGCAGCGTAGATGGTATAGGGCCCCAGTACTTC

clone size: .
J gene: TRBJ2-4
D gene: .
V gene: TRBV5-1
CDR3 protein: CASSPHGTSENIQYF
CDR3 DNA: TGCGCCAGCAGCCCCCACGGGACTTCGGAAAACATTCAGTACTTC

clone size: many
J gene: TRBJ2-7
D gene: TRBD2
V gene: TRBV9
CDR3 protein: CASSGLAGPYEQYF
CDR3 DNA: TGTGCCAGCAGCGGACTAGCGGGACCCTACGAGCAGTACTTC

clone size: .
J gene: TRBJ1-1
D gene: .
V gene: TRBV18
CDR3 protein: CASSPRTEVGTEAFF
CDR3 DNA: TGTGCCAGCTCCCCCCGGACAGAGGTCGGCACTGAAGCTTTCTTT

clone size: .
J gene: TRBJ1-4
D gene: .
V gene: TRBV28
CDR3 protein: CASTSGTLLNEKLFF
CDR3 DNA: TGTGCCAGCACCTCCGGGACACTTCTAAATGAAAAACTGTTTTTT

clone size: .
J gene: TRBJ1-4
D gene: .
V gene: TRBV12-3/TRBV12-4
CDR3 protein: CASSTRTADVVKLFF
CDR3 DNA: TGTGCCAGCAGTACCCGGACAGCTGACGTCGTAAAACTGTTTTTT

clone size: few
J gene: TRBJ2-6
D gene: .
V gene: TRBV7-2
CDR3 protein: CASSLSLGANVLTF
CDR3 DNA: TGTGCCAGCAGCTTATCTCTGGGGGCCAACGTCCTGACTTTC

clone size: .
J gene: TRBJ2-5
D gene: .
V gene: TRBV5-1
CDR3 protein: CASSLVGREQETQYF
CDR3 DNA: TGCGCCAGCAGCTTGGTTGGTCGGGAGCAAGAGACCCAGTACTTC

clone size: few
J gene: TRBJ2-7
D gene: .
V gene: TRBV7-9
CDR3 protein: CASSLARTPHEQYF
CDR3 DNA: TGTGCCAGCAGCTTGGCACGGACGCCCCACGAGCAGTACTTC

clone size: many
J gene: TRBJ2-7
D gene: TRBD2
V gene: TRBV7-2
CDR3 protein: CASSFGGGRHRTYEQYF
CDR3 DNA: TGTGCCAGCAGCTTCGGGGGGGGCCGTCACCGAACCTACGAGCAGTACTTC

clone size: .
J gene: TRBJ2-7
D gene: TRBD2
V gene: TRBV6-5
CDR3 protein: CASSYGTSGREQYF
CDR3 DNA: TGTGCCAGCAGTTACGGGACTAGCGGGAGGGAGCAGTACTTC

clone size: .
J gene: TRBJ1-2
D gene: .
V gene: TRBV4-3
CDR3 protein: CASSQVLISGQLYGYTF
CDR3 DNA: TGCGCCAGCAGCCAAGTTCTCATTTCAGGACAGCTCTATGGCTACACCTTC

clone size: .
J gene: TRBJ2-4
D gene: .
V gene: TRBV14
CDR3 protein: CASSLVGNIQYF
CDR3 DNA: TGTGCCAGCAGCCTAGTAGGAAACATTCAGTACTTC

clone size: once
J gene: TRBJ2-2
D gene: TRBD1
V gene: TRBV28
CDR3 protein: CASTPDRGFTGELFF
CDR3 DNA: TGTGCCAGCACCCCAGACAGGGGGTTCACCGGGGAGCTGTTTTTT

clone size: few
J gene: TRBJ2-3
D gene: TRBD2
V gene: TRBV7-3
CDR3 protein: CASSLSSGSARDTQYF
CDR3 DNA: TGTGCCAGCAGCTTGAGTAGCGGGAGCGCGAGAGATACGCAGTATTTT

clone size: .
J gene: TRBJ2-3
D gene: .
V gene: TRBV5-6
CDR3 protein: CASSYQSSTQYF
CDR3 DNA: TGTGCCAGCAGCTACCAGAGCTCTACGCAGTATTTT

clone size: .
J gene: TRBJ2-7
D gene: .
V gene: TRBV6-1
CDR3 protein: CASSRDGFSYEQYF
CDR3 DNA: TGTGCCAGCAGTCGGGACGGCTTCTCCTACGAGCAGTACTTC

clone size: .
J gene: TRBJ2-2
D gene: TRBD1
V gene: TRBV6-5
CDR3 protein: CASSYQGQGRWELFF
CDR3 DNA: TGTGCCAGCAGTTACCAGGGACAGGGGAGGTGGGAGCTGTTTTTT

clone size: .
J gene: TRBJ1-1
D gene: TRBD1
V gene: TRBV20-1
CDR3 protein: CSARGRGGLAEAFF
CDR3 DNA: TGCAGTGCCAGAGGCAGGGGGGGCCTCGCTGAAGCTTTCTTT

clone size: .
J gene: TRBJ1-5
D gene: .
V gene: TRBV11-2
CDR3 protein: CASSSPTGVPGTPSSNQPQHF
CDR3 DNA: TGTGCCAGCAGCTCCCCAACGGGGGTCCCGGGAACGCCAAGCAGCAATCAGCCCCAGCATTTT

clone size: few
J gene: TRBJ2-7
D gene: TRBD1
V gene: TRBV15
CDR3 protein: CATSRTGDSYEQYF
CDR3 DNA: TGTGCCACCAGCAGGACAGGGGACTCCTACGAGCAGTACTTC

clone size: .
J gene: TRBJ1-3
D gene: TRBD1
V gene: TRBV12-3/TRBV12-4
CDR3 protein: CASRRGTVSGNTIYF
CDR3 DNA: TGTGCCAGCAGGCGGGGGACAGTCTCTGGAAACACCATATATTTT

clone size: few
J gene: TRBJ1-2
D gene: TRBD1
V gene: TRBV29-1
CDR3 protein: CSVGGQAVNYGYTF
CDR3 DNA: TGCAGCGTGGGGGGACAGGCCGTTAACTATGGCTACACCTTC

clone size: many
J gene: TRBJ1-2
D gene: TRBD1
V gene: TRBV12-3/TRBV12-4
CDR3 protein: CASSQDRGGYGYTF
CDR3 DNA: TGTGCCAGCAGTCAGGACAGGGGAGGTTATGGCTACACCTTC

clone size: .
J gene: TRBJ2-2
D gene: TRBD2
V gene: TRBV7-3
CDR3 protein: CASSVGTSGTGELFF
CDR3 DNA: TGTGCCAGCAGCGTCGGGACTAGCGGCACCGGGGAGCTGTTTTTT

clone size: many
J gene: TRBJ2-5
D gene: .
V gene: TRBV7-9
CDR3 protein: CASSSSRTLNQYF
CDR3 DNA: TGTGCCAGCAGCTCCTCCCGGACCCTAAATCAGTACTTC

clone size: .
J gene: TRBJ2-5
D gene: TRBD2
V gene: TRBV29-1
CDR3 protein: CSVETSGRGETQYF
CDR3 DNA: TGCAGCGTTGAGACTAGCGGGAGAGGAGAGACCCAGTACTTC

clone size: few
J gene: TRBJ2-1
D gene: .
V gene: TRBV6-5
CDR3 protein: CASSYLKSSYNEQFF
CDR3 DNA: TGTGCCAGCAGTTACCTGAAAAGCTCCTACAATGAGCAGTTCTTC

clone size: many
J gene: TRBJ2-7
D gene: TRBD1
V gene: TRBV7-8
CDR3 protein: CASSLTAGGLGEQYF
CDR3 DNA: TGTGCCAGCAGCTTAACGGCAGGGGGATTGGGCGAGCAGTACTTC

clone size: .
J gene: TRBJ1-5
D gene: TRBD1
V gene: TRBV7-2
CDR3 protein: CASSPNGQGANQPQHF
CDR3 DNA: TGTGCCAGCAGCCCGAATGGACAGGGGGCTAATCAGCCCCAGCATTTT

clone size: many
J gene: TRBJ2-5
D gene: .
V gene: TRBV6-2/TRBV6-3
CDR3 protein: CASMGSQETQYF
CDR3 DNA: TGTGCCAGCATGGGATCTCAAGAGACCCAGTACTTC

clone size: .
J gene: TRBJ1-4
D gene: TRBD1
V gene: TRBV6-1
CDR3 protein: CASRPGQRYEKLFF
CDR3 DNA: TGTGCCAGCAGACCGGGACAGCGTTATGAAAAACTGTTTTTT

clone size: many
J gene: TRBJ2-3
D gene: .
V gene: TRBV20-1
CDR3 protein: CSATGIGDTQYF
CDR3 DNA: TGCAGTGCTACTGGAATAGGAGATACGCAGTATTTT